This entry concerns a single T cell receptor beta chain. Its antigen remains unidentified. The CDR3 is 15 amino acids. Germline CDR1 reads MDHEN; CDR2 reads SYDVKM. With V trimmed by 8 bases and J by 4 bases, 10 bases remained unmatched. Repertoires were generated with immunoSEQ multiplex PCR, while TCRdb's copy carries only in-frame clones and drops some. This sample has 250,000 to 300,000 clones, with around 93% found just once. These data are taken from a study of T cell responses to AZD1222 COVID-19 vaccine. Study-level points and caveats: Sampling that yielded the repertoires occurred only after the peak T cell response. Only 5 or 6 individuals given AZD1222 were seropositive at baseline. Among spike-specific TCRs, nearly half reportedly target unmutated variant regions.

The sequence came from an adult who received the AZD1222 COVID-19 vaccine. This material consisted of peripheral blood, taken 28 days after the second AZD1222 dose. This sequence joins TRBV28 and TRBJ2-2, with 7 positions matching TRBD2. The CDR3 spells CASLGAERGTGELFF. CDR3 DNA: TGTGCCAGCCTAGGAGCAGAGCGGGGCACCGGGGAGCTGTTTTTT.